Below are 2 T cell receptor beta chains sequenced from a single sample in a study of Graves' ophthalmopathy and Graves' hyperthyroidism. The sequenced template was RNA, covering the TCR beta CDR3 region. Second-round multiplex PCR came after a first-round RT-PCR that employed HTBI primers. A single record per CDR3 protein comes from TCRdb applying MiXCR to the multiplex PCR reads. The data hold approximately 700,000 distinct CDR3 sequences, with about two fifths observed a single time. Sequences were obtained from peripheral blood. All receptors come from an adult man with Graves' ophthalmopathy.

Ten or more counts support this clonotype. The chain carries TRBV2 and TRBJ1-3, with a weak D call TRBD1 (5 bases). The germline CDR1 and CDR2 sequences are SNHLY and FYNNEI. V lost 6 bases and J lost 0, with 12 bases in between. This CDR3 contains 15 residues. In DNA, the CDR3 is TGTGCCAGCAGAGACTACAGGTTCTCTGGAAACACCATATATTTT. It encodes CASRDYRFSGNTIYF.

The chain combines TRBV7-2 with TRBJ2-5, with 7 nucleotides matching TRBD2. After removal of 5 bases from V and 7 bases from J, the junction contained 10 bases not matched to a gene. This CDR3 has 14 residues. The germline CDR1 and CDR2 sequences are SGHTA and FQGNSA. CDR3 in DNA: TGTGCCAGCAGCCCGCGGGAGAGGTCCGGGACCCAGTACTTC. Protein sequence: CASSPRERSGTQYF.